This TCR beta chain was retrieved from a study of response to subunit inactivated influenza vaccine. The CDR3 contains 14 residues. V gave up 2 bases and J gave up 0 bases, with 5 bases separating them. The V gene's germline CDR1 is MNHEY and CDR2 SMNVEV (reference sequence). Study-wide findings and caveats: Authors proposed each seasonal influenza vaccination draws in few new T cells.

This clonotype was seen repeatedly, ten times or more. The antigen is not known. TCRdb analysed the RT-PCR reads with MiXCR anew, one entry per CDR3 protein. The sample comprises hundreds of thousands of distinct CDR3 sequences, about 14% of which are singletons, and around 6.5% rests with the top ten. This sequence joins TRBV27 and TRBJ2-1, with D unclear. This TCR derives from a man aged 50 to 59 who received an inactivated influenza vaccine. Sequencing used PBMCs from blood, obtained 14 to 15 days before vaccination. The CDR3 reads CASSLLDSYNEQFF. CDR3 coding DNA: TGTGCCAGCAGTTTACTGGACTCCTACAATGAGCAGTTCTTC.